The T cell receptor beta chain under discussion was sequenced for a study of blood T cell repertoires in COVID-19. Study information: COVID-19 samples, acute and convalescent, were from the United States, Italy and Spain. PBMCs, B-cell-depleted T cells, or T cells provided the cDNA or gDNA that made up the material.

Germline V lookup: CDR1 SGHKS, CDR2 YYEKEE (reference sequence). The length of the CDR3 is 13 residues. The V end was cut by 4 bases, the J end by 0 bases, with 5 bases between. Authors' methods: From reference gene primer amplification, estimates of nucleated cell counts were derived. Using immunoSEQ multiplex PCR, the repertoire was profiled, and TCRdb retains in-frame clones only, with some absent. D and trimming were read from the DNA, whereas the V and J calls and clone size are those reported in that table. The sample records 200,000 to 300,000 clones, roughly four fifths being singletons. The source material was peripheral blood. The chain recombines TRBV5-5 with TRBJ2-1; no firm D call. The source is a woman in her sixties or seventies with active or convalescent COVID-19. CDR3 protein: CASSPSSYNEQFF. CDR3 in DNA: TGTGCCAGCAGCCCCAGCTCCTACAATGAGCAGTTCTTC. Filled out from reference TRBV5-5 and TRBJ2-1, the complete variable domain reads DAGVTQSPTHLIKTRGQQVTLRCSPISGHKSVSWYQQVLGQGPQFIFQYYEKEERGRGNFPDRFSARQFPNYSSELNVNALLLGDSALYLCASSPSSYNEQFFGPGTRLTVL.